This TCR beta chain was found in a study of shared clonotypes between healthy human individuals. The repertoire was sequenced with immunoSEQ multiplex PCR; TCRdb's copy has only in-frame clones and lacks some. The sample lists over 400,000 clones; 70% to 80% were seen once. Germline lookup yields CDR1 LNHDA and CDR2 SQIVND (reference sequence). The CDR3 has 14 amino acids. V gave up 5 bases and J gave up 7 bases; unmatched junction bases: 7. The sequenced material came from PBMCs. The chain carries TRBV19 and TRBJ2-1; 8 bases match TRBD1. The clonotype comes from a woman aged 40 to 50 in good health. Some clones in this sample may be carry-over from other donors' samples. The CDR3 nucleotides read TGTGCCAGTAGTGCTAGGACAGGGTTTAATGAGCAGTTCTTC. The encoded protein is CASSARTGFNEQFF.